This passage covers 24 T cell receptor beta chains from one sample sequenced in a study of blood T cell repertoires in COVID-19 (dated by TCRdb to the early 2020s). Library method: the immunoSEQ multiplex PCR assay. The table was pulled from immuneACCESS by TCRdb, which kept in-frame rearrangements only. Such tables lose some clones; where checked, under half of the loss comes from unresolved V genes, and the rest has no known cause. Counted in this sample were 40,000 or so clones; about 85% of them appeared once. The top ten clones comprise roughly 13% of the sample. What was sequenced was peripheral blood. The receptors were gathered from a woman aged 70-85 years in a cohort sampled during active COVID-19.

This sequence joins TRBV5-4 and TRBJ2-3, with 13 bases fitting TRBD2. V was pared by 4 bases and J by 5 bases, with 4 bases of the junction left unmatched. The CDR3 covers 15 residues. CDR1 SGHNT and CDR2 YYREEE come from the germline V gene (reference sequence). The CDR3 DNA sequence: TGTGCCAGCAGCCTGTGGACTAGCGGGAGAGATACGCAGTATTTT. Its translation: CASSLWTSGRDTQYF.

The chain has TRBV5-1 and TRBJ2-7, with TRBD2 matching 10 bases. V was clipped by 8 bases and J by 0 bases; unmatched bases: 5. The CDR3 is 14 amino acids. Germline CDR1 SGHRS, CDR2 YFSETQ. The CDR3 DNA is TGCGCCAGTTCGACTAGCGGGTACTCCTACGAGCAGTACTTC. Translation: CASSTSGYSYEQYF.

The rearrangement links TRBV5-1 to TRBJ2-3; tentative D call: TRBD2 (5 bases). The CDR3 length is 16 residues. The V gene's germline CDR1 is SGHRS and CDR2 YFSETQ. V was shortened by 0 bases and J by 2 bases, with 13 bases between the two germline ends. The CDR3 loop reads CASSLADSASTDTQYF. DNA for the CDR3: TGCGCCAGCAGCTTGGCGGACTCCGCATCCACAGATACGCAGTATTTT.

The J gene is TRBJ2-7, the V gene TRBV6-5, with 11 positions matching TRBD2. With 6 bases clipped from V and 3 bases from J, the junction kept 4 bases outside the gene matches. The CDR3 is made up of 14 amino acids. CDR1 is MNHEY, CDR2 SVGAGI, per germline. The DNA for the CDR3 is TGTGCCAGCAGGGCGGGACTAGCGGTCTACGAGCAGTACTTC. It translates to CASRAGLAVYEQYF.

The rearrangement links TRBV6-5 to TRBJ2-7; 7 bases match TRBD2. V was clipped by 6 bases and J by 1 base; unmatched bases: 6. The germline V gene encodes CDR1 MNHEY and CDR2 SVGAGI. This CDR3 has 14 residues. CDR3 loop: CASRAGTMSYEQYF. CDR3 DNA sequence: TGTGCCAGCAGGGCGGGGACTATGTCCTACGAGCAGTACTTC.

This clone has only one observation. The J gene is TRBJ2-1, the V gene TRBV7-9; 8 positions agree with TRBD2. J was trimmed by 8 bases and V by 0 bases; bases with no gene match: 15. CDR3 length: 18 amino acids. The germline CDR1 and CDR2 sequences are SEHNR and FQNEAQ (reference sequence). CDR3 bases: TGTGCCAGCAGCTTAGCGCTAGGTCTAGCGGGTATAAGGGATGAGCAGTTCTTC. Protein sequence: CASSLALGLAGIRDEQFF.

The chain uses TRBV7-9 and TRBJ2-5; D might be TRBD1 (6 bases). CDR1 SEHNR and CDR2 FQNEAQ come from the germline V gene (reference sequence). With 3 bases removed from V and 7 bases from J, the gap between germline ends came to 9 bases. The CDR3 is 12 residues long. CDR3 residues: CASSFPRGTQYF. CDR3 nucleotides: TGTGCCAGCAGCTTCCCCAGGGGGACCCAGTACTTC.

The rearrangement links TRBV28 to TRBJ1-2, with D tentatively TRBD1 (5 bases). This CDR3 contains 16 residues. Trimming removed 7 bases from V and 6 bases from J, with 24 bases in between. Germline V gives CDR1 MDHEN, CDR2 SYDVKM. The CDR3, as DNA: TGTGCCAGCACCCTTAGCGGGGGGGGAAAGGACCATGGCTACACCTTC. This codes for CASTLSGGGKDHGYTF.

This sequence joins TRBV4-3 and TRBJ1-2; 8 bases align to TRBD1. CDR3 length: 16 residues. V lost 4 bases, J lost 7 bases, and 14 bases stayed unmatched. The germline gives CDR1 LGHNA, CDR2 YSLEER. This CDR3 reads CASSPTTFGQGGGYTF. The CDR3 coding sequence is TGCGCCAGCAGCCCTACGACATTCGGACAGGGAGGTGGCTACACCTTC.

The rearrangement links TRBV7-3 to TRBJ2-7; D perhaps matches TRBD2 (5 bases). V lost 8 bases and J lost 3, with 11 bases in between. The CDR3 runs 12 residues. The germline CDR1 and CDR2 sequences are SGHTA and FQGTGA. The CDR3 here is CASEQRLYEQYF. DNA of the CDR3: TGTGCCAGCGAGCAGCGGCTCTACGAGCAGTACTTC.

The chain couples TRBV13 to TRBJ1-1; D is unresolved. V was cut by 2 bases and J by 4 bases, with 14 bases left in between. The CDR3 runs to 15 residues. CDR1 PRHDT and CDR2 FYEKMQ come from the germline V gene (reference sequence). In DNA, the CDR3 is TGTGCCAGCAGCTTAAGACGGTTCGGGGTCACTGAAGCTTTCTTT. Residues: CASSLRRFGVTEAFF.

A single count supports this clone. The rearrangement uses TRBV18 and TRBJ2-1; D may be TRBD2 (6 bases). Trimming pared 6 bases from V and 4 bases from J, leaving 13 bases between. CDR3 length: 14 amino acids. Germline CDR1 is KGHSH and CDR2 is LQKENI. The CDR3 nucleotides read TGTGCCAGCTCCCACGGGAGTCGGTACAATGAGCAGTTCTTC. As protein: CASSHGSRYNEQFF.

This clone was counted only a few times. J is TRBJ2-3 and V is TRBV28, with 9 bases aligning to TRBD1. The CDR3 runs to 14 residues. J was trimmed by 5 bases and V by 6 bases; bases with no gene match: 6. The germline V gene has CDR1 MDHEN and CDR2 SYDVKM. This CDR3 is CASRKQGAGDTQYF. As DNA, the CDR3 is TGTGCCAGCAGGAAACAGGGGGCTGGAGATACGCAGTATTTT.

The chain has TRBV10-3 and TRBJ1-2, with TRBD1 as a possible D gene (5 bases). CDR3 size: 13 residues. Looked up from germline, CDR1 is ENHRY and CDR2 is SYGVKD. V shed 0 bases and J shed 10 bases, with 12 bases lying between them. CDR3 region: CAISESIQQDYTF. Here the CDR3 DNA reads TGTGCCATCAGTGAGTCGATCCAACAGGACTACACCTTC.

This chain uses TRBV24-1 with TRBJ2-2, with 11 bases fitting TRBD2. Germline V CDR1 and CDR2: KGHDR, SFDVKD. Germline trimming cut 4 bases from V and 7 bases from J; bases unmatched to any gene: 7. CDR3 size: 16 residues. CDR3 region: CATSELAGGPIGELFF. Here the CDR3 DNA reads TGTGCCACCAGTGAGTTAGCGGGAGGGCCGATCGGGGAGCTGTTTTTT.

V usage is TRBV6-5 and J usage is TRBJ2-1; possibly TRBD1 for D (6 bases). This CDR3 has 15 residues. The germline CDR1 and CDR2 sequences are MNHEY and SVGAGI. Trimming left V 2 bases short and J 2 bases short, with 10 bases between. The CDR3 spells CASSYRGTPYNEQFF. The CDR3 bases are TGTGCCAGCAGTTACAGGGGGACCCCCTACAATGAGCAGTTCTTC.

The V call is TRBV7-6, the J call TRBJ2-1; 7 nucleotides align to TRBD2. Germline assignment: CDR1 SGHVS and CDR2 FNYEAQ. The CDR3 spans 17 residues. V trimming: 1 base; J trimming: 4 bases; junction bases outside the gene matches: 10. The CDR3 loop reads CASSLVSAGARYNEQFF. In nucleotides, the CDR3 is TGTGCCAGCAGCTTAGTTTCGGCGGGAGCTAGGTACAATGAGCAGTTCTTC.

The chain has TRBV27 and TRBJ1-5; tentative D call: TRBD1 (5 bases). This CDR3 spans 16 amino acids. Per germline, CDR1 MNHEY and CDR2 SMNVEV (reference sequence). V was pared by 5 bases and J by 2 bases, with 16 bases between. The CDR3 DNA sequence: TGTGCCAGCAGTAAGCAGGGAGGTTTGGGCAATCAGCCCCAGCATTTT. It is translated as CASSKQGGLGNQPQHF.

The chain carries TRBV2 and TRBJ1-1; possible D gene TRBD1, 6 bases. V lost 7 bases and J 1 base, leaving 16 bases between the germline ends. This CDR3 has 15 residues. The germline V gene has CDR1 SNHLY and CDR2 FYNNEI. The CDR3: CASITDSQTNTEAFF. The CDR3 bases are TGTGCCAGCATTACGGACAGCCAGACGAACACTGAAGCTTTCTTT.

A single count supports this clone. The chain joins TRBV9 to TRBJ2-3; possible D gene TRBD2, 5 bases. Germline values: CDR1 SGDLS, CDR2 YYNGEE. Trimming took off 3 bases at V and 3 bases at J, with 14 bases between the two ends. The CDR3 has 15 residues. This CDR3 reads CASSEGAEETDTQYF. The CDR3 nucleotides read TGTGCCAGCAGCGAAGGCGCGGAGGAGACAGATACGCAGTATTTT.

V gene TRBV18 combines with J gene TRBJ2-5, with TRBD1 identical over 8 bases. Trimming at V came to 6 bases and at J to 0 bases, leaving 6 bases not matched to a gene. This CDR3 contains 15 residues. CDR1 and CDR2 from the germline V gene are KGHSH and LQKENI. The CDR3 coding sequence is TGTGCCAGCTCCTTGGGACAGGTGGACCAAGAGACCCAGTACTTC. Its protein is CASSLGQVDQETQYF.

The J gene is TRBJ2-1, the V gene TRBV5-4; 7 bases fit TRBD2. V trimming: 4 bases; J trimming: 4 bases; junction bases outside the gene matches: 20. The CDR3 contains 19 residues. Germline CDR1 and CDR2: SGHNT and YYREEE (reference sequence). Here the CDR3 reads CASSHPTGRGGGSYNEQFF. In nucleotides, the CDR3 is TGTGCCAGCAGCCACCCGACCGGAAGGGGTGGCGGGAGTTACAATGAGCAGTTCTTC.

The J gene is TRBJ1-2, the V gene TRBV5-1; tentative D call: TRBD1 (5 bases). Germline CDR1 SGHRS, CDR2 YFSETQ. The CDR3 is made up of 14 amino acids. The V end lost 2 bases, the J end lost 8 bases, and 16 bases lay between the germline ends. The CDR3 region is CASSLRVSGRGYTF. In nucleotides, the CDR3 is TGCGCCAGCAGCTTAAGAGTTTCAGGGCGCGGCTACACCTTC. The variable domain in full, with the rest retrieved from reference TRBV5-1 and TRBJ1-2, is KAGVTQTPRYLIKTRGQQVTLSCSPISGHRSVSWYQQTPGQGLQFLFEYFSETQRNKGNFPGRFSGRQFSNSRSEMNVSTLELGDSALYLCASSLRVSGRGYTFGSGTRLTVV.

This chain uses TRBV5-1 with TRBJ2-1; D remains ambiguous. CDR1 and CDR2 from the germline V gene are SGHRS and YFSETQ. The CDR3 has 16 amino acids. With 4 bases removed from V and 0 bases from J, the gap between germline ends came to 14 bases. The CDR3 sequence is CASSESPASSYNEQFF. CDR3 DNA sequence: TGCGCCAGCAGCGAGAGCCCAGCGAGCTCCTACAATGAGCAGTTCTTC. Drawing the rest from reference TRBV5-1 and TRBJ2-1, the complete variable domain is KAGVTQTPRYLIKTRGQQVTLSCSPISGHRSVSWYQQTPGQGLQFLFEYFSETQRNKGNFPGRFSGRQFSNSRSEMNVSTLELGDSALYLCASSESPASSYNEQFFGPGTRLTVL.